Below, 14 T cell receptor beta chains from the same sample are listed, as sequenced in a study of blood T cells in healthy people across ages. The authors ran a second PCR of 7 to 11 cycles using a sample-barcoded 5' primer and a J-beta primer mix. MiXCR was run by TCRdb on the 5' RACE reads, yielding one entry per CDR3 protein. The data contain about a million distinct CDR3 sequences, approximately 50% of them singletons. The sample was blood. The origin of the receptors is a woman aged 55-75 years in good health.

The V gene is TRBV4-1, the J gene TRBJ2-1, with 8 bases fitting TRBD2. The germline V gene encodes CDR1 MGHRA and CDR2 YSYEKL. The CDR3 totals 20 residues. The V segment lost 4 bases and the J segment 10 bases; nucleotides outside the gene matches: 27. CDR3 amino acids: CASSRNVVSLPGLGSGEQFF. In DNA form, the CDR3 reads TGCGCCAGCAGCCGGAATGTAGTTTCGTTACCGGGACTAGGCTCCGGCGAGCAGTTCTTC.

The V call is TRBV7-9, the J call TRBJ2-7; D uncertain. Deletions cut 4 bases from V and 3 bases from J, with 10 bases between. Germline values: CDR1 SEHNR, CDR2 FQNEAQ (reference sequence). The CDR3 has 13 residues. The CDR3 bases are TGTGCCAGCAGCTCCCTTAGCCTCTACGAGCAGTACTTC. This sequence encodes CASSSLSLYEQYF.

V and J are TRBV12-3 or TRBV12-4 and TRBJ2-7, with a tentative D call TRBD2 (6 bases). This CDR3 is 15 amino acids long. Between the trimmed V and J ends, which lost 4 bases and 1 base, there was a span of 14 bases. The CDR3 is CASSWRGQSSYEQYF. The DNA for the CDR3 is TGTGCCAGCAGTTGGCGGGGCCAATCATCCTACGAGCAGTACTTC.

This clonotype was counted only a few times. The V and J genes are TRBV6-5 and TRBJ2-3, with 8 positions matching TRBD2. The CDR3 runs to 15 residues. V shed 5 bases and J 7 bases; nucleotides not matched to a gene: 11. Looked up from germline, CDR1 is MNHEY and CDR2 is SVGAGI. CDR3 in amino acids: CASSRTGTSSNTQYF. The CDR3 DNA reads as TGTGCCAGCAGTCGCACCGGGACTAGTTCGAATACGCAGTATTTT.

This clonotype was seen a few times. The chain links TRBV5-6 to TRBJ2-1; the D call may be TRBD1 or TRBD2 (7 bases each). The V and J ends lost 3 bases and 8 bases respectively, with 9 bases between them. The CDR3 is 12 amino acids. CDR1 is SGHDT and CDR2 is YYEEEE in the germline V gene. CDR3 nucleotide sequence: TGTGCCAGCAGCTCAGGGGGGGATGAGCAGTTCTTC. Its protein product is CASSSGGDEQFF. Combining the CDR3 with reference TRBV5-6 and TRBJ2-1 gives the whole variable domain DAGVTQSPTHLIKTRGQQVTLRCSPKSGHDTVSWYQQALGQGPQFIFQYYEEEERQRGNFPDRFSGHQFPNYSSELNVNALLLGDSALYLCASSSGGDEQFFGPGTRLTVL.

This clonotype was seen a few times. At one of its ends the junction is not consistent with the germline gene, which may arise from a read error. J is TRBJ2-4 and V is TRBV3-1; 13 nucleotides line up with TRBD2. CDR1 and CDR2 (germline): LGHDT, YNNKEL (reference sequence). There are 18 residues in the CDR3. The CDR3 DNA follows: TGTGCCAGCAGCCAAGATCGAGGACTAGCGGGAGCCCAAAACATTCAGTACTTC. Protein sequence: CASSQDRGLAGAQNIQYF.

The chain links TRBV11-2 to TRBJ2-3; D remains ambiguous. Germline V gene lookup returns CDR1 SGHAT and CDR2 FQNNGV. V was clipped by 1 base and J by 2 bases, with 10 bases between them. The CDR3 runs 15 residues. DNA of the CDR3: TGTGCCAGCAGCTTAGTTAGTGGAAACACAGATACGCAGTATTTT. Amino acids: CASSLVSGNTDTQYF.

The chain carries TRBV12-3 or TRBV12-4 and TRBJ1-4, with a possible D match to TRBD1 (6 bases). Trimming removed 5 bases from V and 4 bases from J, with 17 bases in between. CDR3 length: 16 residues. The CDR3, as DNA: TGTGCCAGCAGTACGCCTAGGGGGTCGGGTAATGAAAAACTGTTTTTT. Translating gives CASSTPRGSGNEKLFF.

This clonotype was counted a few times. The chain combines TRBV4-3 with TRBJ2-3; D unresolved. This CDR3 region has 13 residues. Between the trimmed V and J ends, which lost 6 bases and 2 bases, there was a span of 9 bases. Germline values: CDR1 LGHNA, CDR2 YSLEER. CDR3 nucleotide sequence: TGCGCCAGCAGTAAGGACGTCACAGATACGCAGTATTTT. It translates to CASSKDVTDTQYF.

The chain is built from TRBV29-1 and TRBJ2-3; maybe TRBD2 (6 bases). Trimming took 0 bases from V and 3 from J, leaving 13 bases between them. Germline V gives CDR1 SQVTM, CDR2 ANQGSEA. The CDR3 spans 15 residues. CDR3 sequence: CSVEDLSGATDTQYF. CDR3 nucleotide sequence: TGCAGCGTTGAAGATCTTTCGGGAGCTACAGATACGCAGTATTTT.

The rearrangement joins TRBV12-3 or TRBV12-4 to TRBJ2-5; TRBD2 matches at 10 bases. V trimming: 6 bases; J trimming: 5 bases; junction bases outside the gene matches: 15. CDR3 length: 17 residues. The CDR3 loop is CASSHQSSGRAGETQYF. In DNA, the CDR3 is TGTGCCAGCAGCCACCAATCAAGCGGGAGGGCGGGGGAGACCCAGTACTTC.

CDR3 DNA: TGCAGCGTTATTCGGGGCTACAATGAGCAGTTCTTC. Translating it yields CSVIRGYNEQFF. V gene TRBV29-1 combines with J gene TRBJ2-1, with D tentatively TRBD2 (5 bases). The CDR3 totals 12 residues. With 5 bases removed from V and 3 bases from J, the gap between germline ends came to 8 bases. Germline V gene sequence: CDR1 SQVTM, CDR2 ANQGSEA.

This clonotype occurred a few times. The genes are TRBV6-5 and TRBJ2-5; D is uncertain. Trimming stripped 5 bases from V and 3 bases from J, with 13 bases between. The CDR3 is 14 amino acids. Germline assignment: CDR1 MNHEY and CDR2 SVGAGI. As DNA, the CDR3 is TGTGCCAGCAGTCCTGTCGACACGAAAGAGACCCAGTACTTC. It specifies CASSPVDTKETQYF.

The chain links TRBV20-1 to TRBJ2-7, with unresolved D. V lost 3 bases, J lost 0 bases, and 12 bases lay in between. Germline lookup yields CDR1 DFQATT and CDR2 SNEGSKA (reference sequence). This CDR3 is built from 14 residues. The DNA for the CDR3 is TGCAGTGCTAGCATGCACCTAATCTCCTACGAGCAGTACTTC. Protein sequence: CSASMHLISYEQYF.